This TCR beta chain was found in a study of immune heterogeneity within non-small cell lung tumors. It was with 32 V and 13 J primers that multiplex PCR amplified TCR beta CDR3. One entry per CDR3 protein results from TCRdb running MiXCR on the multiplex PCR reads. Of about 6,400 distinct CDR3 sequences in the sample, less than 25% are singletons; the top ten hold 8.5% to 9%. With regard to this clonotype: What it recognizes is unknown.

J lost 0 bases, V lost 4 bases, and 14 bases had no gene match. Germline V gene sequence: CDR1 SGHRS, CDR2 YFSETQ. The CDR3 loop spans 19 amino acids. General study findings and limits: Clonotypes of T-cell receptor beta found at high frequency were largely distinct between individual patients.

At approximately 600 ng per sample, bulk tumor genomic DNA provided the template. Spaced far apart, several biopsies were taken from each primary tumor during surgery. Curative surgical treatment was performed in patients who had newly diagnosed, untreated non-small cell lung cancer. Donors were newly diagnosed non-small cell lung cancer patients having surgery with curative intent. The V and J genes are TRBV5-1 and TRBJ2-4; TRBD1 aligns across 9 bases. The receptor was derived from a man in his 70s with non-small cell lung cancer. The specimen sequenced was lung tumor tissue. The CDR3 sequence is CASSDWTGESYLAKNIQYF. In DNA form, the CDR3 reads TGCGCCAGCAGCGACTGGACAGGGGAGTCTTACCTAGCCAAAAACATTCAGTACTTC.